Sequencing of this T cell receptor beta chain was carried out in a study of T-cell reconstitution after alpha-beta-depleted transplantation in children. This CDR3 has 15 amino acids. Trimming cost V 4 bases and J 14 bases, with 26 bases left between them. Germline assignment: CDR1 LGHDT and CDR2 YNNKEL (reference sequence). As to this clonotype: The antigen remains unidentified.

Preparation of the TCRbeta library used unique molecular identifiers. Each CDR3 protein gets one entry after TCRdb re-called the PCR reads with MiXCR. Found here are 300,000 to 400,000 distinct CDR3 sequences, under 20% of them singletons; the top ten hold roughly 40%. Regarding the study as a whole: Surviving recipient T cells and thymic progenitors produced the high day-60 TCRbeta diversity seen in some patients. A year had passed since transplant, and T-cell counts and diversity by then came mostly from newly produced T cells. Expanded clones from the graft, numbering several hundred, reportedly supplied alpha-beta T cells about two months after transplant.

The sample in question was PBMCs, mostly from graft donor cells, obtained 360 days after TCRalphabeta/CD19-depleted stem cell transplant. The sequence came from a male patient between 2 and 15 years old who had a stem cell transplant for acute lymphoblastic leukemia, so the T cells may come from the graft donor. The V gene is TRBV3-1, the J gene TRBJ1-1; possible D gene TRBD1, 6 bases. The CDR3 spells CASSLSGEGLAGGFF. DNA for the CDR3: TGTGCCAGCAGCCTCTCCGGGGAGGGCCTAGCGGGGGGCTTCTTT.